The clone carrying this T cell receptor beta chain has at least ten counts. Its antigen is not identified. These data belong to a study of beta chain features in type 1 diabetes. Study in general: Sorted cells numbering under 110 million were examined across all samples. Findings and caveats of the study: Naive, central memory and Treg TCRB repertoires seemed to resemble each other more closely in patients than they did in healthy donors. Within each of all four CD4+ subsets, Type 1 diabetes patients had TCRB CDR3s that were moderately but significantly shorter. Individuals with type 1 diabetes displayed fewer insertions and more deletions at VDJ junctions.

V trimming: 3 bases; J trimming: 7 bases; junction bases outside the gene matches: 9. There are 16 residues in the CDR3. Germline V gives CDR1 SGHTA, CDR2 FQGNSA. Expressed TCRB transcripts were sequenced because the entire RNA isolate underwent reverse transcription. Some clones are missing from TCRdb's copy, which holds only in-frame ones; the method was immunoSEQ multiplex PCR. The data hold fewer than 150,000 clones, with 6.5% to 8.5% observed a single time. This receptor was obtained from a woman under 40 in good health. The chain recombines TRBV7-2 with TRBJ2-1; the match to TRBD1 covers 10 bases. Specimen: central memory CD4+ T cells from blood. The CDR3 here is CASSLGQGLSRNEQFF. CDR3 bases: TGTGCCAGCAGCTTGGGACAGGGGTTGTCTAGGAATGAGCAGTTCTTC.